This record covers a single T cell receptor beta chain. TCRdb's table, derived via immunoSEQ multiplex PCR, lists solely in-frame clones and lacks some. The sample includes 55,000 to 70,000 clones, around 94% seen only once; the top ten take roughly 1.8%. The sample belongs to a study of preoperative IRX-2 immunotherapy in early breast cancer. CDR1 is SGHAT, CDR2 FQNNGV, per germline. The CDR3 sequence is 12 residues long. V was cut by 3 bases and J by 6 bases, with 9 bases left in between. Regarding treatment: preoperative locoregional IRX-2 cytokine immunotherapy. Sample acquisition took place from a patient treated with IRX-2 immunotherapy. This receptor was taken from a human donor with breast cancer. The chain couples TRBV11-2 to TRBJ2-7, with D possibly being TRBD2 (6 bases). The CDR3 nucleotides read TGTGCCAGCAGCTTCGGGACTTCCGAGCAGTACTTC. Protein sequence: CASSFGTSEQYF.